A single T cell receptor beta chain is shown here with its context. Its antigen is undetermined. Germline CDR1 reads ENHRY; CDR2 reads SYGVKD. The CDR3 runs 14 residues. V shed 6 bases and J shed 3 bases, with 13 bases lying between them. Cultured CD4+ T-cell DNA underwent Oncomine TCR Beta short-read sequencing. MiXCR was run by TCRdb on the PCR reads, yielding one entry per CDR3 protein. The sample has thousands of distinct CDR3 sequences, 25% to 35% seen once. These data are taken from a study of vaccination and CD4 T cells after COVID-19. Treatment reported: approximately nine-day PBMC culture with coronavirus spike peptide pools or control peptides (ViraFEST assay). During the years 2011-2018, before the COVID-19 pandemic, the unexposed donor's CD4+ T cells were collected. T cells were expanded with peptide pools, and expanded clonotypes were identified by TCR sequencing. Half the growth medium was swapped for new IL-2 medium on days 3 and 7.

Overall study findings and caveats: Vaccine-specific clones numbering 304 of 307 showed spike mono-reactivity in convalescent patients.

V and J are TRBV10-3 and TRBJ2-3, with D perhaps TRBD1 or TRBD2 (6 bases each). The origin of this receptor is a human donor in good health. Material: CD4+ T cells from blood, cultured in vitro. The CDR3 loop reads CAISRGGLTDTQYF. Written as DNA, the CDR3 is TGTGCCATCAGCCGAGGGGGGTTGACAGATACGCAGTATTTT.